These T cell receptor beta chains were read from a single sample in a study of blood T cell repertoires in COVID-19. The repertoire was sequenced with immunoSEQ multiplex PCR; TCRdb's copy has only in-frame clones and lacks some. The sample gives a few hundred thousand clones, 84% of which show up once; under 15% is in the top ten. The sequenced sample consisted of peripheral blood. These receptor sequences come from a human donor in a cohort sampled during active COVID-19. CDR3s include the opening cysteine and the closing phenylalanine or tryptophan. A D gene is named only where the DNA matches it firmly. Clone size is not always given. Where it is, it says once, few, many or a class for expanded clones.

d_call	clone_size	v_call	cdr3_length	j_call	cdr3_aa	cdr3_nt
TRBD2	NA	TRBV7-2	15	TRBJ2-3	CASSFLAVSTDTQYF	TGTGCCAGCAGCTTTCTAGCGGTTAGCACAGATACGCAGTATTTT
TRBD2	NA	TRBV20-1	13	TRBJ2-5	CSASSGRAGTQYF	TGCAGTGCTAGTTCCGGGAGGGCCGGGACCCAGTACTTC
TRBD1	NA	TRBV10-3	16	TRBJ2-1	CAISSGTGDGFNEQFF	TGTGCCATCAGTTCCGGGACAGGGGACGGTTTCAATGAGCAGTTCTTC
NA	NA	TRBV6-5	14	TRBJ1-1	CASSYSAGDTEAFF	TGTGCCAGCAGTTACTCGGCAGGGGACACTGAAGCTTTCTTT
TRBD2	NA	TRBV5-4	16	TRBJ2-5	CASSSNLAGGRETQYF	TGTGCCAGCAGCTCCAACCTAGCGGGAGGACGAGAGACCCAGTACTTC
TRBD2	NA	TRBV9	15	TRBJ2-2	CASGAGGPNTGELFF	TGTGCCTCAGGGGCGGGAGGCCCGAACACCGGGGAGCTGTTTTTT
NA	NA	TRBV12-3/TRBV12-4	13	TRBJ2-7	CASRTSQGYEQYF	TGTGCCAGCAGAACGTCACAGGGCTACGAGCAGTACTTC
TRBD2	NA	TRBV4-2	16	TRBJ2-1	CASSQDNTAGGHEQFF	TGTGCCAGCAGCCAAGATAATACGGCGGGAGGGCATGAGCAGTTCTTC
TRBD1	NA	TRBV12-5	18	TRBJ2-1	CASGLTRTGSFTYNEQFF	TGTGCTAGTGGTTTGACCCGGACAGGGAGCTTTACCTACAATGAGCAGTTCTTC
NA	NA	TRBV28	10	TRBJ2-7	CATSVDEQYF	TGTGCCACATCAGTCGACGAGCAGTACTTC
TRBD2	NA	TRBV7-9	17	TRBJ2-5	CASSLALTSGNKETQYF	TGTGCCAGCAGCTTAGCCCTGACTAGCGGGAATAAAGAGACCCAGTACTTC
NA	once	TRBV27	16	TRBJ2-2	CASSFGNRANTGELFF	TGTGCCAGCAGTTTTGGGAACAGGGCGAACACCGGGGAGCTGTTTTTT
TRBD2	NA	TRBV7-6	17	TRBJ2-5	CASSLVALAGEVGTQYF	TGTGCCAGCAGCTTAGTTGCCCTAGCGGGAGAGGTAGGGACCCAGTACTTC
TRBD2	NA	TRBV19	15	TRBJ2-1	CASSRTSEIYNEQFF	TGTGCCAGTAGTAGGACTAGCGAGATCTACAATGAGCAGTTCTTC